This T cell receptor beta chain was obtained from a study of T cell responses to AZD1222 COVID-19 vaccine. This clone showed up just once. Its target is unknown. Study conclusions and caveats: The donors showed a predominance of white British ancestry and of females, with possible underestimation of clonal diversity. Samples come after the peak T cell response, not at day 14. CD4 TCRs covered the whole spike, strongest at regions 160-218 and 743-854.

The J segment lost 0 bases and the V segment lost 6 bases, leaving 5 bases of the junction unmatched. CDR1 is KGHDR, CDR2 SFDVKD, per germline. The CDR3 runs to 15 residues. Data came from immunoSEQ multiplex PCR; TCRdb stores just in-frame clones and leaves some out. The top ten hold 20% to 30% of the sample, which has more than 150,000 clones, 88% seen once. This clonotype was obtained from an adult who received the AZD1222 COVID-19 vaccine. Source: peripheral blood, taken 28 days after the second AZD1222 dose. The genes are TRBV24-1 and TRBJ2-3; TRBD2 matches at 7 bases. CDR3 sequence: CATSSRGRSTDTQYF. As DNA, the CDR3 is TGTGCCACCAGTAGTCGCGGGAGAAGCACAGATACGCAGTATTTT.